The 22 T cell receptor beta chains below all came from one sample that was sequenced in a study of T cell responses to AZD1222 COVID-19 vaccine. TCRdb's table, derived via immunoSEQ multiplex PCR, lists solely in-frame clones and lacks some. The sample lists 150,000 or so clones; roughly 94% were seen once. Material: peripheral blood, obtained on day 0 of AZD1222 vaccination. All receptors derive from an adult in good health.

The V gene is TRBV19, the J gene TRBJ1-1; no definite D call. CDR1 LNHDA and CDR2 SQIVND come from the germline V gene (reference sequence). The V end was cut by 7 bases, the J end by 1 base, with 16 bases between. This CDR3 has 15 residues. CDR3 protein: CASTAGRTENTEAFF. CDR3 nucleotides: TGTGCCAGTACCGCAGGACGCACGGAGAACACTGAAGCTTTCTTT.

The chain is built from TRBV18 and TRBJ2-3; D is uncertain. Between the trimmed V and J ends, which lost 0 bases and 1 base, there was a span of 5 bases. This CDR3 has 14 residues. Germline V gene lookup returns CDR1 KGHSH and CDR2 LQKENI. The CDR3 spells CASSPPSRTDTQYF. The CDR3, as DNA: TGTGCCAGCTCACCACCGAGTCGCACAGATACGCAGTATTTT.

This clone was seen a single time. The identical CDR3 is also encoded by other nucleotide sequences in the sample. CDR3 in amino acids: CASSPGVGYTF. As DNA, the CDR3 is TGTGCCAGCAGTCCCGGGGTAGGCTACACCTTC. This sequence joins TRBV12-3 or TRBV12-4 and TRBJ1-2; D remains ambiguous. Deletions cut 5 bases from V and 8 bases from J, with 9 bases between. The CDR3 covers 11 residues.

V usage is TRBV10-3 and J usage is TRBJ2-1; the match to TRBD2 covers 8 bases. The CDR3 loop spans 14 amino acids. Trimming cost V 2 bases and J 4 bases; bases outside gene matches: 1. CDR1 is ENHRY, CDR2 SYGVKD, per germline. Here the CDR3 DNA reads TGTGCCATCAGTGAGGAGCGGGGGTACAATGAGCAGTTCTTC. Translating gives CAISEERGYNEQFF.

This chain joins TRBV4-2 and TRBJ2-7; D may be TRBD1 (6 bases). CDR1 LGHNA and CDR2 YNFKEQ come from the germline V gene. The CDR3 consists of 15 residues. Between the trimmed V and J ends, which lost 4 bases and 5 bases, there was a span of 18 bases. The CDR3 here is CASSPSPFRGDEQYF. CDR3 in DNA: TGTGCCAGCAGCCCGTCCCCCTTCAGGGGAGACGAGCAGTACTTC.

This clone was recorded once. The chain employs TRBV2 and TRBJ1-2; D is unclear. V was pared by 7 bases and J by 1 base, with 16 bases between. Germline CDR1 reads SNHLY; CDR2 reads FYNNEI. This CDR3 contains 15 residues. The CDR3 reads CASTVLRVDNYGYTF. In DNA, the CDR3 is TGTGCCAGCACCGTCCTGAGGGTGGATAACTATGGCTACACCTTC.

The chain couples TRBV21-1 to TRBJ2-7; TRBD1 reflects the table's D call only, with no check against the DNA. TRBV21-1 is a documented pseudogene. This CDR3 is built from 15 residues. CDR3 in amino acids: CASSSWTGLSYEQYF. DNA of the CDR3: TGTGCCAGCAGCAGCTGGACAGGCCTCTCCTACGAGCAGTACTTC.

This chain links TRBV3-1 (or the pseudogene TRBV3-2) with TRBJ1-1; D gene uncertain. Germline V gene sequence: CDR1 LGHDT, CDR2 YNNKEL (reference sequence). CDR3 size: 15 residues. Trimming took off 0 bases at V and 7 bases at J, with 15 bases between the two ends. The CDR3 spells CASSQEMGSRGEAFF. In DNA form, the CDR3 reads TGTGCCAGCAGCCAAGAGATGGGATCGCGTGGTGAAGCTTTCTTT.

The chain carries TRBV3-1 (or the pseudogene TRBV3-2) and TRBJ1-1, with D unclear. The CDR3 is 15 amino acids. Germline V gives CDR1 LGHDT, CDR2 YNNKEL (reference sequence). Trimming took off 4 bases at V and 1 base at J, with 13 bases between the two ends. The CDR3 spells CASSPRRLTNTEAFF. CDR3 nucleotide sequence: TGTGCCAGCAGCCCCAGACGGTTGACGAACACTGAAGCTTTCTTT.

The genes are TRBV10-3 and TRBJ1-5; unclear D gene. Germline V gene data show CDR1 as ENHRY and CDR2 as SYGVKD. With 4 bases removed from V and 0 bases from J, the gap between germline ends came to 13 bases. CDR3 length: 16 amino acids. CDR3 nucleotide sequence: TGTGCCATCAGTGCCGACTCAGCTTATAGCAATCAGCCCCAGCATTTT. This encodes CAISADSAYSNQPQHF.

J is TRBJ2-2 and V is TRBV28; 10 bases map to TRBD2. The junction had 4 bases not matched to a gene; V was cut back by 4 bases and J by 5 bases. The V gene's germline CDR1 is MDHEN and CDR2 SYDVKM. The CDR3 runs 15 residues. The CDR3 region is CASSWASGGTGELFF. CDR3 DNA: TGTGCCAGCAGTTGGGCTAGCGGGGGTACCGGGGAGCTGTTTTTT.

V is TRBV6-5 and J is TRBJ1-1; D remains unclear. CDR1 is MNHEY and CDR2 is SVGAGI in the germline V gene. V gave up 0 bases and J gave up 1 base, with 6 bases separating them. The CDR3 runs 14 residues. This CDR3 reads CASSYSPANTEAFF. The CDR3 DNA reads as TGTGCCAGCAGTTACTCTCCAGCGAACACTGAAGCTTTCTTT.

This chain links TRBV29-1 with TRBJ1-1; 7 nucleotides match TRBD1. The CDR3 has 12 residues. Losses at the gene ends were 7 bases for V and 3 bases for J; bases not matched to a gene: 5. CDR1 is SQVTM and CDR2 is ANQGSEA in the germline V gene. The CDR3: CSGDREDTEAFF. The CDR3 DNA is TGCAGCGGAGACAGGGAGGACACTGAAGCTTTCTTT. The full variable domain, its missing parts supplied by reference TRBV29-1 and TRBJ1-1, is SAVISQKPSRDICQRGTSLTIQCQVDSQVTMMFWYRQQPGQSLTLIATANQGSEATYESGFVIDKFPISRPNLTFSTLTVSNMSPEDSSIYLCSGDREDTEAFFGQGTRLTVV.

V usage is TRBV18 and J usage is TRBJ2-3; D gene ambiguous. The CDR3 loop spans 13 amino acids. The V and J ends lost 2 bases and 2 bases respectively, with 5 bases between them. Germline values: CDR1 KGHSH, CDR2 LQKENI. For the CDR3, the DNA is TGTGCCAGCTCACCATCATTCACAGATACGCAGTATTTT. This encodes CASSPSFTDTQYF.

This chain connects TRBV19 to TRBJ1-4; 8 bases agree with TRBD1. Trimming took 5 bases from V and 8 from J; bases not matched to a gene: 7. Looked up from germline, CDR1 is LNHDA and CDR2 is SQIVND (reference sequence). The CDR3 length is 14 residues. The CDR3 loop reads CASSWTGPTEKLFF. In DNA, the CDR3 is TGTGCCAGTAGTTGGACAGGGCCTACAGAAAAACTGTTTTTT.

The CDR3 spells CASSLMGDTNYGYTF. The CDR3 DNA sequence: TGTGCCAGCAGTTTAATGGGGGACACTAACTATGGCTACACCTTC. The rearrangement uses TRBV27 and TRBJ1-2; a weak D match, TRBD1 (6 bases). V was clipped by 2 bases and J by 0 bases, with 10 bases between them. Germline lookup yields CDR1 MNHEY and CDR2 SMNVEV (reference sequence). The CDR3 contains 15 residues.

Only a few counts were recorded for this clone. The chain couples TRBV5-1 to TRBJ2-7, with D possibly matching TRBD2 (6 bases). The CDR3 loop spans 15 amino acids. Trimming pared 3 bases from V and 6 bases from J, leaving 19 bases between. Germline V lookup: CDR1 SGHRS, CDR2 YFSETQ. The CDR3 region has the DNA TGCGCCAGCAGCTCGGGCGGGACTCCCCCGGGCGAGCAGTACTTC. It specifies CASSSGGTPPGEQYF.

This clone appeared once. This chain connects TRBV19 to TRBJ2-3; D remains ambiguous. The CDR3 covers 12 residues. Trimming removed 8 bases from V and 6 bases from J, with 12 bases in between. CDR1 and CDR2 from the germline V gene are LNHDA and SQIVND (reference sequence). The CDR3 is CASGSGDDTQYF. CDR3 DNA sequence: TGTGCCAGTGGATCAGGCGACGATACGCAGTATTTT.

The chain is built from TRBV24-1 and TRBJ2-5; D is tentatively TRBD1 or TRBD2 (5 bases each). This CDR3 region has 13 residues. The V and J ends lost 6 bases and 1 base respectively, with 8 bases between them. The germline CDR1 and CDR2 sequences are KGHDR and SFDVKD. CDR3: CATSWGTQETQYF. Written as DNA, the CDR3 is TGTGCCACCAGTTGGGGGACCCAAGAGACCCAGTACTTC.

The V and J genes are TRBV6-4 and TRBJ2-7; D call uncertain. The ends were cut back, 3 bases at V and 6 bases at J, with 9 bases in the middle. Germline CDR1 MRHNA, CDR2 SNTAGT. The CDR3 is made up of 12 amino acids. The CDR3, as DNA: TGTGCCAGCAGTGAGAGACGGCTCGAGCAGTACTTC. Translation gives CASSERRLEQYF.

The rearrangement links TRBV28 to TRBJ1-2, with D maybe TRBD1 (6 bases). V lost 2 bases and J lost 4, with 20 bases in between. Germline V gene sequence: CDR1 MDHEN, CDR2 SYDVKM. This CDR3 is built from 17 residues. The CDR3 here is CASSLTSSGTYPYGYTF. The CDR3 nucleotides are TGTGCCAGCAGTTTAACATCTTCCGGGACATACCCCTATGGCTACACCTTC.

The chain carries TRBV5-1 and TRBJ1-1; no reliable D call. V lost 0 bases and J 0 bases, leaving 6 bases between the germline ends. The CDR3 extends over 14 amino acids. Germline assignment: CDR1 SGHRS and CDR2 YFSETQ. The CDR3 is CASSLAYMNTEAFF. The CDR3 nucleotides are TGCGCCAGCAGCTTGGCCTATATGAACACTGAAGCTTTCTTT.